A single sample is the source of the 19 T cell receptor beta chains below, sequenced in a study of response to subunit inactivated influenza vaccine. TCRdb re-derived calls from the RT-PCR reads in MiXCR, one entry per CDR3 protein. The sample carries over 750,000 distinct CDR3 sequences, 21% recorded once. This specimen was PBMCs from blood, taken roughly 5 days after vaccination. The receptors originated from a man aged 50 or older who received an inactivated influenza vaccine.

V gene TRBV4-2 combines with J gene TRBJ2-3; TRBD2 matches at 8 bases. The CDR3 spans 16 residues. Trimming took 1 base from V and 2 from J; bases not matched to a gene: 5. Germline V gives CDR1 LGHNA, CDR2 YNFKEQ. The CDR3 here is CASSQGVGRVTDTQYF. In DNA form, the CDR3 reads TGTGCCAGCAGCCAAGGCGTCGGGAGGGTCACAGATACGCAGTATTTT.

The chain joins TRBV24-1 to TRBJ2-1, with TRBD2 matching over 10 bases. CDR1 KGHDR and CDR2 SFDVKD come from the germline V gene. V dropped 12 bases and J dropped 6; count of bases not matched to a gene: 4. This CDR3 spans 12 amino acids. The CDR3 nucleotides are TGTGCCTCAGCGGGGGGGCTCAATGAGCAGTTCTTC. Amino acids: CASAGGLNEQFF.

The V and J genes are TRBV2 and TRBJ2-2; D might be TRBD1 or TRBD2, each matching 5 bases. The CDR3 spans 16 residues. CDR1 and CDR2 from the germline V gene are SNHLY and FYNNEI. V lost 6 bases, J lost 3 bases, and 17 bases lay in between. The CDR3 coding sequence is TGTGCCAGCAGCAGCCGGGACCCACGGGACACCGGGGAGCTGTTTTTT. Its protein product is CASSSRDPRDTGELFF.

This clonotype was observed a few times. The V gene is TRBV24-1, the J gene TRBJ2-5; D gene ambiguous. This CDR3 is built from 12 residues. The V end lost 3 bases, the J end lost 6 bases, and 7 bases lay between the germline ends. Germline V lookup: CDR1 KGHDR, CDR2 SFDVKD. In DNA, the CDR3 is TGTGCCACCAGTGATGATGGGCAGACCCAGTACTTC. This sequence encodes CATSDDGQTQYF.

This clonotype turned up a few times. V and J are TRBV20-1 and TRBJ2-4; D might be TRBD1 (5 bases). CDR1 is DFQATT and CDR2 is SNEGSKA in the germline V gene (reference sequence). V lost 5 bases to trimming and J lost 2 bases, with 16 bases between them. The CDR3 is 15 residues long. CDR3 sequence reads: CSAQNAGKPKNIQYF. The CDR3 region has the DNA TGCAGTGCTCAAAACGCAGGGAAGCCCAAAAACATTCAGTACTTC.

This chain connects TRBV7-2 to TRBJ2-1, with TRBD2 identical over 8 bases. Germline V gene data show CDR1 as SGHTA and CDR2 as FQGNSA. The J segment lost 2 bases and the V segment lost 1 base, leaving 4 bases of the junction unmatched. This CDR3 has 16 residues. The CDR3 is CASSLVKREPYNEQFF. CDR3 bases: TGTGCCAGCAGCTTAGTAAAGCGGGAGCCCTACAATGAGCAGTTCTTC. Together with reference TRBV7-2 and TRBJ2-1, the CDR3 gives the full variable domain: GAGVSQSPSNKVTEKGKDVELRCDPISGHTALYWYRQSLGQGLEFLIYFQGNSAPDKSGLPSDRFSAERTGGSVSTLTIQRTQQEDSAVYLCASSLVKREPYNEQFFGPGTRLTVL.

This clonotype was seen a handful of times. The chain is built from TRBV3-1 and TRBJ2-7; D uncertain. This CDR3 region has 14 residues. V gave up 2 bases and J gave up 1 base, with 9 bases separating them. CDR1 and CDR2 from the germline V gene are LGHDT and YNNKEL (reference sequence). CDR3 DNA: TGTGCCAGCAGCCAAAGGAGTCAGTCCTACGAGCAGTACTTC. Protein sequence: CASSQRSQSYEQYF.

This clonotype has more than one count but fewer than ten. This chain uses TRBV15 with TRBJ2-1; 7 bases align to TRBD2. Germline V gene lookup returns CDR1 LNHNV and CDR2 YYDKDF (reference sequence). The CDR3 spans 13 residues. V lost 0 bases and J lost 12; bases outside the gene matches: 5. In DNA, the CDR3 is TGTGCCACCAGCAGAGAAGGGGACTATCCGCAGTTCTTC. Amino acid sequence: CATSREGDYPQFF.

The chain joins TRBV6-2 or TRBV6-3 to TRBJ2-5; no clear D gene. Germline CDR1 and CDR2: MNHEY and SVGEGT. V was trimmed by 10 bases and J by 2 bases, leaving 11 bases between them. The length of the CDR3 is 12 residues. Written as DNA, the CDR3 is TGTGCCATGGGGTCAGCTCAAGAGACCCAGTACTTC. This translates into CAMGSAQETQYF.

The chain is built from TRBV7-2 and TRBJ2-5, with D uncertain. CDR3 length: 12 amino acids. In germline, CDR1 is SGHTA, CDR2 FQGNSA. Trimming removed 7 bases at V and 4 bases at J, with 10 bases between. The DNA of the CDR3 is TGTGCCAGCACCGGCAATCGAGAGACCCAGTACTTC. Translating gives CASTGNRETQYF.

The chain carries TRBV18 and TRBJ2-7, with D possibly called TRBD1 or TRBD2 (5 bases each). From germline, CDR1 is KGHSH and CDR2 LQKENI. This CDR3 comprises 14 residues. The V and J ends lost 5 bases and 0 bases respectively, with 11 bases between them. DNA of the CDR3: TGTGCCAGCTCAATGTCAGGGACCTCCTACGAGCAGTACTTC. It specifies CASSMSGTSYEQYF. Using reference TRBV18 and TRBJ2-7 for the parts outside the CDR3, the full variable domain is NAGVMQNPRHLVRRRGQEARLRCSPMKGHSHVYWYRQLPEEGLKFMVYLQKENIIDESGMPKERFSAEFPKEGPSILRIQQVVRGDSAAYFCASSMSGTSYEQYFGPGTRLTVT.

The chain recombines TRBV6-4 with TRBJ2-7; D unclear. V was cut by 11 bases and J by 3 bases, with 17 bases left in between. From germline, CDR1 is MRHNA and CDR2 SNTAGT. The CDR3 totals 13 residues. CDR3 sequence reads: CAGHTSLGYEQYF. Written as DNA, the CDR3 is TGTGCCGGCCATACGTCTTTGGGCTACGAGCAGTACTTC.

This clonotype was found a few times. V is TRBV28 and J is TRBJ1-5, with D perhaps TRBD1 (6 bases). The germline V and J ends were trimmed by 3 bases and 2 bases, with 17 bases remaining between them. This CDR3 region has 17 residues. Looked up from germline, CDR1 is MDHEN and CDR2 is SYDVKM. The CDR3 region is CASSFIGLGGRNQPQHF. In DNA form, the CDR3 reads TGTGCCAGCAGTTTCATAGGTTTGGGGGGCCGCAATCAGCCCCAGCATTTT.

This chain links TRBV4-2 with TRBJ2-7, with TRBD1 as a possible D gene (6 bases). The germline V gene encodes CDR1 LGHNA and CDR2 YNFKEQ. This CDR3 comprises 17 residues. V dropped 7 bases and J dropped 3 bases, with 25 bases sitting between them. CDR3 sequence (DNA): TGTGCCAGCATTTTACCCGTGACAGGCCACGGACGCTACGAGCAGTACTTC. Amino acids: CASILPVTGHGRYEQYF.

This clonotype turned up a few times. The chain is built from TRBV6-5 and TRBJ2-5, with D unclear. Trimming pared 0 bases from V and 7 bases from J, leaving 12 bases between. The CDR3 is 14 residues long. CDR1 and CDR2 from the germline V gene are MNHEY and SVGAGI. In DNA form, the CDR3 reads TGTGCCAGCAGTTACTCGGCAGGTTATCGGACCCAGTACTTC. Amino acid sequence: CASSYSAGYRTQYF.

There are a few counts of this clonotype. The chain joins TRBV2 to TRBJ1-1; TRBD1 matches at 9 bases. J lost 3 bases, V lost 3 bases, and 8 bases had no gene match. Germline loops: CDR1 SNHLY, CDR2 FYNNEI. This CDR3 is 16 amino acids long. CDR3: CASSDSGTGRHTEAFF. The DNA of the CDR3 is TGTGCCAGCAGTGATTCGGGGACAGGGAGGCACACTGAAGCTTTCTTT.

This chain uses TRBV5-1 with TRBJ2-2; TRBD2 matches 9 bases. This CDR3 spans 16 amino acids. The V and J ends lost 0 bases and 5 bases, in that order; junction bases with no gene match: 5. Per germline, CDR1 SGHRS and CDR2 YFSETQ. The CDR3 bases are TGCGCCAGCAGCTTGGGTAGCGGGAGAGCTACCGGGGAGCTGTTTTTT. This codes for CASSLGSGRATGELFF. Looking up the rest from reference TRBV5-1 and TRBJ2-2 gives the full variable domain: KAGVTQTPRYLIKTRGQQVTLSCSPISGHRSVSWYQQTPGQGLQFLFEYFSETQRNKGNFPGRFSGRQFSNSRSEMNVSTLELGDSALYLCASSLGSGRATGELFFGEGSRLTVL.

This clonotype was picked up many times. The rearrangement uses TRBV5-1 and TRBJ2-3; maybe TRBD1 (5 bases). Trimming took 4 bases from V and 0 from J, leaving 9 bases between them. The CDR3 loop spans 14 amino acids. In germline, CDR1 is SGHRS, CDR2 YFSETQ. In nucleotides, the CDR3 is TGCGCCAGCAGCACAGACAGAAGCACAGATACGCAGTATTTT. Its protein product is CASSTDRSTDTQYF.

The table lists this clonotype with many counts. J is TRBJ2-7 and V is TRBV7-2; D possibly corresponds to TRBD1 (6 bases). V was pared by 5 bases and J by 2 bases, with 13 bases between. The CDR3 spans 14 residues. CDR1 is SGHTA and CDR2 is FQGNSA in the germline V gene. The CDR3 here is CASSVGGTPYEQYF. CDR3 bases: TGTGCCAGCAGCGTTGGGGGCACCCCCTACGAGCAGTACTTC.